A selection of T cell receptor beta chains follows, all from one sample in a study of blood T cell repertoires in COVID-19. The data were produced by immunoSEQ multiplex PCR, yet TCRdb's version contains in-frame clones alone and is incomplete. The profile covers about 150,000 clones, with roughly 83% appearing a single time and 9.2% taken by the ten largest. Sequenced material: PBMCs or T cells enriched from blood (not recorded which). All receptors derive from a man aged 50 to 60 who had recovered from COVID-19. CDR3s include the opening cysteine and the closing phenylalanine or tryptophan. Fields, in order: clone size, V gene, J gene, D gene, CDR3 length, CDR3 protein, CDR3 DNA. A D gene is named only where the DNA matches it firmly. The size of a clone is reported for some rows only, either as once, few or many, or as a class for expanded clones.

-	TRBV11-2	TRBJ2-7	TRBD1	14	CASSPRTGGYEQYF	TGTGCCAGCAGCCCACGCACAGGGGGCTACGAGCAGTACTTC
-	TRBV6-6	TRBJ2-7	TRBD2	13	CATLRTGGYEQYF	TGTGCCACCTTACGGACGGGAGGATACGAGCAGTACTTC
-	TRBV12-3/TRBV12-4	TRBJ2-7	TRBD1	13	CASSLATGFEQYF	TGTGCCAGCAGTCTCGCGACAGGGTTCGAGCAGTACTTC
-	TRBV4-1	TRBJ1-2	-	14	CASRPTGGINGYTF	TGCGCCAGCAGACCGACTGGAGGTATCAATGGCTACACCTTC
-	TRBV30	TRBJ2-7	-	12	CAWGPPSYEQYF	TGTGCCTGGGGACCTCCTTCCTACGAGCAGTACTTC
-	TRBV20-1	TRBJ1-1	-	11	CSANVHTEAFF	TGCAGTGCCAATGTCCACACTGAAGCTTTCTTT
once	TRBV24-1	TRBJ2-1	TRBD2	14	CATSDSKRGDEQFF	TGTGCCACCAGTGATAGCAAGCGGGGGGACGAGCAGTTCTTC
-	TRBV4-2	TRBJ1-3	-	21	CASSQPSAGESHSASGNTIYF	TGTGCCAGCAGCCAACCATCGGCAGGGGAAAGCCATTCCGCCTCTGGAAACACCATATATTTT
-	TRBV19	TRBJ1-2	TRBD1	14	CASSIVDRDYGYTF	TGTGCCAGTAGTATTGTGGACAGGGACTATGGCTACACCTTC
-	TRBV9	TRBJ1-6	-	15	CASSEAGGANSPLHF	TGTGCCAGCAGCGAGGCGGGGGGAGCTAATTCACCCCTCCACTTT
-	TRBV6-5	TRBJ1-6	TRBD1	15	CASSRGTGDNSPLHF	TGTGCCAGCAGTAGGGGGACAGGGGATAATTCACCCCTCCACTTT
-	TRBV6-2/TRBV6-3	TRBJ2-3	-	16	CASSYFTAASTDTQYF	TGTGCCAGCAGTTACTTCACCGCGGCTAGCACAGATACGCAGTATTTT
-	TRBV7-6	TRBJ2-7	-	15	CASSLEAGPAYEQYF	TGTGCCAGCAGCTTAGAAGCGGGTCCCGCCTACGAGCAGTACTTC
-	TRBV4-3	TRBJ2-2	TRBD1	20	CASSRAGYRPGQDYTGELFF	TGCGCCAGCAGCCGAGCAGGCTACCGACCGGGACAGGATTACACCGGGGAGCTGTTTTTT
-	TRBV9	TRBJ1-3	TRBD1	16	CASSVDRQGKGNTIYF	TGTGCCAGCAGCGTAGATCGACAGGGGAAAGGAAACACCATATATTTT
-	TRBV6-1	TRBJ1-1	TRBD1	20	CASSEWGRLGQAAGNTEAFF	TGTGCCAGCAGTGAATGGGGGCGACTGGGACAGGCCGCGGGGAACACTGAAGCTTTCTTT
-	TRBV3-1/TRBV3-2	TRBJ2-2	-	14	CASSQGGGTGELFF	TGTGCCAGCAGCCAAGGGGGAGGCACCGGGGAGCTGTTTTTT
-	TRBV6-2/TRBV6-3	TRBJ1-1	TRBD1	15	CASSYPTGSGTEAFF	TGTGCCAGCAGTTACCCGACAGGGTCGGGCACTGAAGCTTTCTTT
-	TRBV27	TRBJ1-6	-	14	CASGSRGWNSPLHF	TGTGCCAGCGGGTCCCGGGGGTGGAATTCACCCCTCCACTTT
-	TRBV30	TRBJ2-5	-	13	CASRRGPQETQYF	TGTGCCTCGAGGCGGGGGCCCCAAGAGACCCAGTACTTC
-	TRBV5-1	TRBJ2-1	TRBD2	15	CASSLGTSEGNEQFF	TGCGCCAGCAGCTTAGGGACTAGCGAGGGCAATGAGCAGTTCTTC
-	TRBV7-2	TRBJ2-1	TRBD2	13	CATAGGRLNEQFF	TGTGCCACCGCGGGGGGGCGCTTGAATGAGCAGTTCTTC
-	TRBV7-2	TRBJ2-2	-	15	CASSLRGANTGELFF	TGTGCCAGCAGCTTGCGGGGCGCAAACACCGGGGAGCTGTTTTTT
-	TRBV12-3/TRBV12-4	TRBJ1-1	-	13	CASSRQGNTEAFF	TGTGCCAGCAGCCGCCAGGGGAACACTGAAGCTTTCTTT
-	TRBV11-1	TRBJ1-1	-	15	CASSLSGLMNTEAFF	TGTGCCAGCAGCTTGAGTGGACTGATGAACACTGAAGCTTTCTTT
-	TRBV6-1	TRBJ2-7	TRBD2	14	CATREGGRSYEQYF	TGTGCCACCCGGGAGGGGGGCCGCTCCTACGAGCAGTACTTC
-	TRBV6-1	TRBJ1-3	-	13	CASSESSGNTIYF	TGTGCCAGCAGTGAGAGCTCTGGAAACACCATATATTTT
-	TRBV11-3	TRBJ2-3	TRBD2	17	CASSLGQLASSTDTQYF	TGTGCCAGCAGCTTAGGTCAACTAGCGTCTAGCACAGATACGCAGTATTTT
-	TRBV27	TRBJ2-7	-	14	CASSSSSITYEQYF	TGTGCCAGCAGTTCGTCCAGTATAACCTACGAGCAGTACTTC
-	TRBV7-2	TRBJ1-4	-	14	CASSLGANNEKLFF	TGTGCCAGCAGCTTAGGGGCCAATAATGAAAAACTGTTTTTT
-	TRBV7-2	TRBJ1-5	TRBD1	16	CASSLVGQGADQPQHF	TGTGCCAGCAGCTTAGTAGGACAGGGGGCTGATCAGCCCCAGCATTTT
once	TRBV5-1	TRBJ2-2	-	17	CASRSLPGTPNTGELFF	TGCGCCAGCAGGTCCCTTCCCGGGACACCTAACACCGGGGAGCTGTTTTTT
-	TRBV27	TRBJ2-7	TRBD1	17	CASSIRNTGTGGHEQYF	TGTGCCAGCAGTATACGCAATACCGGGACAGGGGGGCACGAGCAGTACTTC
-	TRBV7-2	TRBJ1-6	TRBD1	15	CASSPTGGINSPLHF	TGTGCCAGCAGCCCGACAGGGGGAATAAATTCACCCCTCCACTTT
-	TRBV19	TRBJ2-1	-	14	CASTGRGANNEQFF	TGTGCCAGTACGGGTCGGGGGGCAAACAATGAGCAGTTCTTC
-	TRBV19	TRBJ2-1	TRBD1	15	CASSTGQDFYNEQFF	TGTGCCAGTAGTACGGGACAGGACTTCTACAATGAGCAGTTCTTC
-	TRBV12-3/TRBV12-4	TRBJ1-3	-	13	CASRPVSGNTIYF	TGTGCCAGCCGCCCAGTCTCTGGAAACACCATATATTTT
-	TRBV4-3	TRBJ2-1	-	16	CASSQVVGGSYNEQFF	TGCGCCAGCAGCCAAGTTGTGGGGGGCTCCTACAATGAGCAGTTCTTC
-	TRBV5-1	TRBJ1-2	TRBD1	15	CASSLDGQGARGYTF	TGCGCCAGCAGCTTGGATGGACAGGGGGCGCGCGGCTACACCTTC
-	TRBV7-9	TRBJ1-1	-	15	CASSSLQGWNTEAFF	TGTGCCAGCAGCTCACTTCAGGGGTGGAACACTGAAGCTTTCTTT
-	TRBV6-2/TRBV6-3	TRBJ2-7	TRBD1	14	CASSRDRVAYEQYF	TGTGCCAGCAGCAGGGACAGGGTAGCCTACGAGCAGTACTTC
once	TRBV5-6	TRBJ1-6	-	14	CASSLQVNNSPLHF	TGTGCCAGCAGCTTGCAGGTTAATAATTCACCCCTCCACTTT
-	TRBV9	TRBJ1-3	-	16	CASSNRRAQRRDTIYF	TGTGCCAGCAGCAACCGCCGGGCACAACGGAGGGACACCATATATTTT
-	TRBV9	TRBJ2-3	TRBD2	13	CASSVAGGHTQYF	TGTGCCAGCAGCGTAGCGGGGGGTCATACGCAGTATTTT
-	TRBV18	TRBJ1-6	TRBD1	12	CASSLDREPLHF	TGTGCCAGCTCACTGGACAGGGAACCCCTCCACTTT
-	TRBV3-1/TRBV3-2	TRBJ2-2	-	14	CASSQDQGTGELFF	TGTGCCAGCAGCCAAGATCAGGGAACCGGGGAGCTGTTTTTT
-	TRBV4-1	TRBJ1-1	TRBD1	15	CASSQGGQMWTEAFF	TGCGCCAGCAGCCAAGGGGGACAGATGTGGACTGAAGCTTTCTTT
-	TRBV27	TRBJ1-2	-	15	CASSLRPGVGYGYTF	TGTGCCAGCAGTTTGCGGCCAGGGGTAGGCTATGGCTACACCTTC
few	TRBV29-1	TRBJ1-2	-	12	CSVEASGSGYTF	TGCAGCGTTGAAGCTTCAGGGTCTGGCTACACCTTC
few	TRBV6-5	TRBJ1-5	TRBD1	15	CASRDTGGRGQPQHF	TGTGCCAGCAGGGATACAGGGGGCAGAGGTCAGCCCCAGCATTTT
-	TRBV5-6	TRBJ1-1	-	12	CASSFAGSEAFF	TGTGCCAGCAGCTTCGCGGGGTCTGAAGCTTTCTTT
-	TRBV4-3	TRBJ2-2	TRBD1	17	CASSQEATGLFTGELFF	TGCGCCAGCAGCCAAGAGGCGACAGGGTTATTCACCGGGGAGCTGTTTTTT
-	TRBV7-9	TRBJ2-3	-	15	CASTYKRDWGDTQYF	TGTGCCAGCACATATAAAAGGGACTGGGGAGATACGCAGTATTTT
-	TRBV6-5	TRBJ2-7	-	14	CASSSGTLTYEQYF	TGTGCCAGCAGCTCCGGGACACTTACCTACGAGCAGTACTTC
-	TRBV27	TRBJ1-2	TRBD1	14	CASSLTTGGGGYTF	TGTGCCAGCAGTTTAACTACAGGGGGCGGGGGCTACACCTTC
-	TRBV15	TRBJ1-5	-	12	CATSSSPGFQHF	TGTGCCACCAGCTCAAGTCCGGGATTCCAGCATTTT
-	TRBV2	TRBJ2-7	-	14	CASFLSLAVPEQYF	TGTGCCAGCTTCCTATCTTTAGCTGTCCCCGAGCAGTACTTC
-	TRBV6-5	TRBJ2-7	-	14	CASRMGGQFYEQYF	TGTGCCAGCAGGATGGGGGGACAGTTTTACGAGCAGTACTTC
few	TRBV5-1	TRBJ2-2	TRBD2	15	CATSKSGGYTGELFF	TGCGCCACTTCGAAGAGCGGGGGGTACACCGGGGAGCTGTTTTTT
-	TRBV28	TRBJ1-1	TRBD1	11	CASSLGTEELF	TGTGCCAGCAGTTTAGGGACAGAAGAATTGTTT